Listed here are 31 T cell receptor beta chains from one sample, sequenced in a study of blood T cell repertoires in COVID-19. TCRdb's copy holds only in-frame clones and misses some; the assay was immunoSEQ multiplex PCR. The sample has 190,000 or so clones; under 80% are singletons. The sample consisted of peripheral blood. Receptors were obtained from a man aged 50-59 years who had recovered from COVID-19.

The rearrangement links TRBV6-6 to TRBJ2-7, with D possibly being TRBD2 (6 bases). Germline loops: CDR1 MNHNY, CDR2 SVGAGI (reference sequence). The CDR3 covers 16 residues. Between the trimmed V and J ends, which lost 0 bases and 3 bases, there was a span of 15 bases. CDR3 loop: CASSYSGGGALYEQYF. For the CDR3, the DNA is TGTGCCAGCAGTTACTCTGGTGGCGGGGCTCTCTACGAGCAGTACTTC.

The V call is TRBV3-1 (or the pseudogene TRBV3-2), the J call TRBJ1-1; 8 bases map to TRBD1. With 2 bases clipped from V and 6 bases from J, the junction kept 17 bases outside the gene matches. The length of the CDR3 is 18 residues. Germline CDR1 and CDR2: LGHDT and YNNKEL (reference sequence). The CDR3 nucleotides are TGTGCCAGCAGCCAAAAGGGGGGAACAGGGGGAGTTTTCTCTGAAGCTTTCTTT. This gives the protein CASSQKGGTGGVFSEAFF.

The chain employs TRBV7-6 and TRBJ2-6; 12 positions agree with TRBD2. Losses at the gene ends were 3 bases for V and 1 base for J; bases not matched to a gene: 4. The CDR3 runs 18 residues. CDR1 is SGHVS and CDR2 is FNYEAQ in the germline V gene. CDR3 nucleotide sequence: TGTGCCAGCAGCTTCGCTAGCGGGAGGGCGTCTGGGGCCAACGTCCTGACTTTC. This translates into CASSFASGRASGANVLTF.

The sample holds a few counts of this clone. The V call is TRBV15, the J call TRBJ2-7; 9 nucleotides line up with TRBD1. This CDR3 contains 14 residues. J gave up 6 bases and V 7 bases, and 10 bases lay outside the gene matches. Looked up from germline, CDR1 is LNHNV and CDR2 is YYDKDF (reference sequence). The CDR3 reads CATKGGQGWGEQYF. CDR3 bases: TGTGCCACCAAGGGGGGACAGGGATGGGGCGAGCAGTACTTC.

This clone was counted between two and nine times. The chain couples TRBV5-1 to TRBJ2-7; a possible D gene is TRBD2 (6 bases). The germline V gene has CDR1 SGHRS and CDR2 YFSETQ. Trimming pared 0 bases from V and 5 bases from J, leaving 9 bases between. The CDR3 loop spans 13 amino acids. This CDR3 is CASSLVSSDEQYF. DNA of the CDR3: TGCGCCAGCAGCTTGGTCTCTAGCGACGAGCAGTACTTC.

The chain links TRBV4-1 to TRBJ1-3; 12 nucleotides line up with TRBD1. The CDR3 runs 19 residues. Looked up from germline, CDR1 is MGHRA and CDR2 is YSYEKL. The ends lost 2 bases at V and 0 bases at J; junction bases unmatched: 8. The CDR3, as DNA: TGCGCCAGCAGCCAACGTACGGGACAGGGGGCCTACTCTGGAAACACCATATATTTT. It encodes CASSQRTGQGAYSGNTIYF.

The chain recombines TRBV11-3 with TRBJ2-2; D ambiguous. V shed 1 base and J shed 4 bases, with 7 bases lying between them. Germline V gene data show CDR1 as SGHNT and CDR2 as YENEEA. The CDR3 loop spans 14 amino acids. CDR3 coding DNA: TGTGCCAGCAGCTTAGTACCGAGCACCGGGGAGCTGTTTTTT. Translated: CASSLVPSTGELFF.

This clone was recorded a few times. CDR3 residues: CASSPGTSGYNEQFF. The CDR3 DNA is TGTGCCAGCAGTCCTGGGACTAGCGGATACAATGAGCAGTTCTTC. The genes are TRBV28 and TRBJ2-1; TRBD2 matches 11 bases. The CDR3 extends over 15 amino acids. The trim removed 5 bases at V and 4 bases at J, leaving 4 bases unmatched. Germline CDR1 MDHEN, CDR2 SYDVKM.

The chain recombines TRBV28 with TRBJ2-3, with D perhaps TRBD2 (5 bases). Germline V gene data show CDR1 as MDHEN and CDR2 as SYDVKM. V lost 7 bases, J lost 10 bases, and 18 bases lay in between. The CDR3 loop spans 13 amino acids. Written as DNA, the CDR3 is TGTGCCAGCACAACCCTACAGCCCGGGGCGCAGTATTTT. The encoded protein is CASTTLQPGAQYF. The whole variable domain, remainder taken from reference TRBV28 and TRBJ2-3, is DVKVTQSSRYLVKRTGEKVFLECVQDMDHENMFWYRQDPGLGLRLIYFSYDVKMKEKGDIPEGYSVSREKKERFSLILESASTNQTSMYLCASTTLQPGAQYFGPGTRLTVL.

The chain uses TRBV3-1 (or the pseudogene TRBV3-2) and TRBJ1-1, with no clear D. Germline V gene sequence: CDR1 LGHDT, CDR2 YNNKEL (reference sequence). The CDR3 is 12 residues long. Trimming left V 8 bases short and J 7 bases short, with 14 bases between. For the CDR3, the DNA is TGTGCCAGCTCTAATGCCGGTAATGAAGCTTTCTTT. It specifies CASSNAGNEAFF.

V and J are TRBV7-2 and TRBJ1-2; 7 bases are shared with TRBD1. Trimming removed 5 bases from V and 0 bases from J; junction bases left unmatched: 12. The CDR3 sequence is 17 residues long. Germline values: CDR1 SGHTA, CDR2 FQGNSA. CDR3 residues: CASSRATGSPTNYGYTF. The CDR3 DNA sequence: TGTGCCAGCAGCCGTGCGACAGGGAGCCCCACTAACTATGGCTACACCTTC.

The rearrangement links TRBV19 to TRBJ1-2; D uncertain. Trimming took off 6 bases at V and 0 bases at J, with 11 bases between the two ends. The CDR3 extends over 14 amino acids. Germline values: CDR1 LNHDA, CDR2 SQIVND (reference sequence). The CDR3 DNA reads TGTGCCAGTAGATCTGGGGAGACTAACTATGGCTACACCTTC. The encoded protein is CASRSGETNYGYTF.

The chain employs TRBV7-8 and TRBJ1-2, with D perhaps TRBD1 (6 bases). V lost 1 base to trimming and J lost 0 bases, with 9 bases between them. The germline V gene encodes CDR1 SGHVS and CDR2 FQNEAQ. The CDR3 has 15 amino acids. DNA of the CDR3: TGTGCCAGCAGCTTAGGGCAGGGGCCTAACTATGGCTACACCTTC. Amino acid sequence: CASSLGQGPNYGYTF.

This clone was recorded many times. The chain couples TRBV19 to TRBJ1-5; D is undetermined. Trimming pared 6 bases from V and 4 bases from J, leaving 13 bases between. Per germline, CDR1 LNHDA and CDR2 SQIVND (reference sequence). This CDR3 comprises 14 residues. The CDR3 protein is CASSLESDNQPQHF. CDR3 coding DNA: TGTGCCAGTAGCTTGGAGAGTGATAATCAGCCCCAGCATTTT.

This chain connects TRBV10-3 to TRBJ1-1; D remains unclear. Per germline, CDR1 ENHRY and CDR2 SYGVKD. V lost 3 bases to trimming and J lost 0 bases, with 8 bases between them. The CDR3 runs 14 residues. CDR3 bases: TGTGCCATCAGTGAACGGAGCATGAACACTGAAGCTTTCTTT. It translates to CAISERSMNTEAFF.

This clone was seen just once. The CDR3: CSVRQGAGLFGYTF. In nucleotides, the CDR3 is TGCAGCGTCCGACAGGGGGCGGGTTTGTTTGGCTACACCTTC. The rearrangement links TRBV29-1 to TRBJ1-2; TRBD1 agrees at 10 bases. This CDR3 comprises 14 residues. Germline V gives CDR1 SQVTM, CDR2 ANQGSEA. J gave up 7 bases and V 6 bases, and 11 bases lay outside the gene matches.

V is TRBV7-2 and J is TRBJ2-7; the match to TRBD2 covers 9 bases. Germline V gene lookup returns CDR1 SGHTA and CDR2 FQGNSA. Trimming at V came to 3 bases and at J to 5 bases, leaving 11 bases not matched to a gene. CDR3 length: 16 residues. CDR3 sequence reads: CASSFRAGGYENEQYF. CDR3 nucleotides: TGTGCCAGCAGCTTCCGAGCGGGAGGTTATGAGAACGAGCAGTACTTC.

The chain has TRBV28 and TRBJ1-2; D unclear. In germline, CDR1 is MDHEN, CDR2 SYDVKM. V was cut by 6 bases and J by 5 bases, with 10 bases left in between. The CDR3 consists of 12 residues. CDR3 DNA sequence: TGTGCCAGCAGCCGCCCGGGATATGGCTACACCTTC. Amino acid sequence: CASSRPGYGYTF.

CDR3 residues: CASSEVYYNEQFF. DNA for the CDR3: TGTGCCAGCAGTGAAGTGTACTACAATGAGCAGTTCTTC. The J gene is TRBJ2-1, the V gene TRBV6-1; D is ambiguous. This CDR3 has 13 amino acids. Germline V gives CDR1 MNHNS, CDR2 SASEGT. V lost 1 base to trimming and J lost 3 bases, with 4 bases between them.

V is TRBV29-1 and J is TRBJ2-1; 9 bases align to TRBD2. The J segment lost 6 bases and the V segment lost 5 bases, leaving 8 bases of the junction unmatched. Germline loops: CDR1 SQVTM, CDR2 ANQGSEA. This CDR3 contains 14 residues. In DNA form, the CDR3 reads TGCAGCGTTAAAAGCGGGAGGTCTCGCAATGAGCAGTTCTTC. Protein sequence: CSVKSGRSRNEQFF.

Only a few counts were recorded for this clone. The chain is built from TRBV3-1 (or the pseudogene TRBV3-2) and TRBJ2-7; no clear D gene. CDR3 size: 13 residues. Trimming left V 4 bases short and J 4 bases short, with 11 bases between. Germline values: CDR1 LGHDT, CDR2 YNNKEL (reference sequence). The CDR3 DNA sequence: TGTGCCAGCAGCCCCCCTAACGAGTACGAGCAGTACTTC. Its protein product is CASSPPNEYEQYF.

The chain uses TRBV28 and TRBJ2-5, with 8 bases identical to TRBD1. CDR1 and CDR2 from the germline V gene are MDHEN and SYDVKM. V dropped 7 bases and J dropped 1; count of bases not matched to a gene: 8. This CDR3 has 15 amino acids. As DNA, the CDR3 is TGTGCCAGCATCCAAAGGGGGACAGGCCAAGAGACCCAGTACTTC. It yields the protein CASIQRGTGQETQYF. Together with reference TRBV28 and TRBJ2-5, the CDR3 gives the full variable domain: DVKVTQSSRYLVKRTGEKVFLECVQDMDHENMFWYRQDPGLGLRLIYFSYDVKMKEKGDIPEGYSVSREKKERFSLILESASTNQTSMYLCASIQRGTGQETQYFGPGTRLLVL.

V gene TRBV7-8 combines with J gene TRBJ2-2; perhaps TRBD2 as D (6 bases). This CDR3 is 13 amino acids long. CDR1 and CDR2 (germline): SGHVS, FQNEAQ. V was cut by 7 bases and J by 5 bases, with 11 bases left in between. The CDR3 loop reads CASNWRETGELFF. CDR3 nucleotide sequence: TGTGCCAGCAACTGGAGGGAGACCGGGGAGCTGTTTTTT.

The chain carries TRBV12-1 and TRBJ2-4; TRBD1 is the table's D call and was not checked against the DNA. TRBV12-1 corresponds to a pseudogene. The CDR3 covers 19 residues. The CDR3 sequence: CASSFSTVCRGRAKNIQYF. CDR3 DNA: TGTGCCAGCAGCTTTAGTACGGTTTGCAGGGGACGGGCCAAAAACATTCAGTACTTC.

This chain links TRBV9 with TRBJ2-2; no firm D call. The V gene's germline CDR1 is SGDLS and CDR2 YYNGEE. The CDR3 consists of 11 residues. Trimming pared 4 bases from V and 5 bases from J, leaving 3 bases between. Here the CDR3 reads CASSTTGELFF. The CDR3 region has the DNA TGTGCCAGCAGCACAACCGGGGAGCTGTTTTTT.

The DNA for the CDR3 is TGTGCCAGCAGCCCAAAGTTTAGGACTAGCGGGCTTGAGCAGTTCTTC. The encoded protein is CASSPKFRTSGLEQFF. The chain links TRBV3-1 (or the pseudogene TRBV3-2) to TRBJ2-1; 11 nucleotides match TRBD2. V gave up 4 bases and J gave up 9 bases; unmatched junction bases: 11. CDR1 is LGHDT and CDR2 is YNNKEL in the germline V gene (reference sequence). The CDR3 consists of 16 residues.

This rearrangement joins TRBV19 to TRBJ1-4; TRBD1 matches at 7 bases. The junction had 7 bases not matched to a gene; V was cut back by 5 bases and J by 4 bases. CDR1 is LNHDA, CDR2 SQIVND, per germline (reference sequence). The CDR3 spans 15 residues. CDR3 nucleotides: TGTGCCAGTAGTTACGGACAGGCCTATAATGAAAAACTGTTTTTT. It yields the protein CASSYGQAYNEKLFF. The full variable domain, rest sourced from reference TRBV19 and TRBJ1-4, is DGGITQSPKYLFRKEGQNVTLSCEQNLNHDAMYWYRQDPGQGLRLIYYSQIVNDFQKGDIAEGYSVSREKKESFPLTVTSAQKNPTAFYLCASSYGQAYNEKLFFGSGTQLSVL.

CDR3 in DNA: TGCGCCAGCAGAGCTCGTCGAGCGGGATTAAGAGAGACCCAGTACTTC. It codes for CASRARRAGLRETQYF. The chain has TRBV5-1 and TRBJ2-5; the match to TRBD2 covers 7 bases. The junction had 14 bases not matched to a gene; V was cut back by 5 bases and J by 4 bases. The germline CDR1 and CDR2 sequences are SGHRS and YFSETQ. CDR3 length: 16 residues.

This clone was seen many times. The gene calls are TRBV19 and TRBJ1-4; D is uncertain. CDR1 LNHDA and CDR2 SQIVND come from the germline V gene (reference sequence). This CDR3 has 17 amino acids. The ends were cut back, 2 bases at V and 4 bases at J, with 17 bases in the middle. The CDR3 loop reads CASSIPPSGLFNEKLFF. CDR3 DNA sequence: TGTGCCAGTAGTATACCTCCCTCCGGGTTATTTAATGAAAAACTGTTTTTT.

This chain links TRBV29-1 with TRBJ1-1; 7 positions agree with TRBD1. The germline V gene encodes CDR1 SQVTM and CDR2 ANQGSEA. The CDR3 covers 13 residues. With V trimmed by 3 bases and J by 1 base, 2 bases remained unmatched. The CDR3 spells CSVERTGNTEAFF. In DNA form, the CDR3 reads TGCAGCGTTGAGAGGACAGGGAACACTGAAGCTTTCTTT.

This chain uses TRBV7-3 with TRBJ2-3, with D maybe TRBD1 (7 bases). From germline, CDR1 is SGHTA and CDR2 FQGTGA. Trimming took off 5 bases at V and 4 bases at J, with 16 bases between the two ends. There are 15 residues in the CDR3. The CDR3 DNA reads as TGTGCCAGCAGCGCGGGACAGATCGGCGCAGATACGCAGTATTTT. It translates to CASSAGQIGADTQYF.